This entry is about one T cell receptor beta chain. These data come from a study of blood T cell repertoires in COVID-19. Study as a whole: Italy, Spain and the United States were the sources of the convalescent and acute COVID-19 samples. In each case, the material was cDNA or gDNA derived from T cells, B-cell-depleted T cells, or PBMCs.

Germline CDR1 reads LGHDT; CDR2 reads YNNKEL (reference sequence). The CDR3 is 13 amino acids. The V and J ends lost 4 bases and 4 bases respectively, with 7 bases between them. In the authors' methods: Using reference gene primer amplification, nucleated cell counts were estimated. The method was immunoSEQ multiplex PCR; TCRdb's version includes in-frame clones alone and lacks a portion of them. D and trimming were read from the DNA, whereas the V and J calls and clone size are those reported in that table. This sample has roughly 220,000 clones, with about four fifths found just once. This receptor was obtained from a woman aged 25 to 45 who had recovered from COVID-19. The chain is built from TRBV3-1 (or the pseudogene TRBV3-2) and TRBJ2-2; D is ambiguous. Sequencing was performed on peripheral blood. The CDR3, as DNA: TGTGCCAGCAGCCGGAGTGGCACCGGGGAGCTGTTTTTT. This codes for CASSRSGTGELFF.